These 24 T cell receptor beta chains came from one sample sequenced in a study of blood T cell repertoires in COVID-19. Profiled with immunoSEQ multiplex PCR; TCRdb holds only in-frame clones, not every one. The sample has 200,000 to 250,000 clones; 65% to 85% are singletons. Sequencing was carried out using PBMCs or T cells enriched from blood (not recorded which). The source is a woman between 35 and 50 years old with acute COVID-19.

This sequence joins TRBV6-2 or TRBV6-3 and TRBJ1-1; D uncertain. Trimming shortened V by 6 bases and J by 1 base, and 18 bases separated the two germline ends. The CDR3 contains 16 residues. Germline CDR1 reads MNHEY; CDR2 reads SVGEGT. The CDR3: CASSPRGAGGNTEAFF. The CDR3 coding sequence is TGTGCCAGCAGCCCCCGGGGAGCTGGAGGGAACACTGAAGCTTTCTTT.

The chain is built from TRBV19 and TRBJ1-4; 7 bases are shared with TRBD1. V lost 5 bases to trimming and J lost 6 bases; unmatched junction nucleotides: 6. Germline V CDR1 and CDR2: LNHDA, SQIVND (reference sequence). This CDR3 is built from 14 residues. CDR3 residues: CASSSGQVYEKLFF. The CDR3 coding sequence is TGTGCCAGTAGTTCCGGACAGGTCTATGAAAAACTGTTTTTT.

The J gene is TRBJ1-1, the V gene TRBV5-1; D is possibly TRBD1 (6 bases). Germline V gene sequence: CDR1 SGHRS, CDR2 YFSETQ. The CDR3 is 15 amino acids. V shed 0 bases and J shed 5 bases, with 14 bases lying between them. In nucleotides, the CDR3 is TGCGCCAGCAGCTTGGCCGCGGGGGCAGAAACTGAAGCTTTCTTT. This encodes CASSLAAGAETEAFF.

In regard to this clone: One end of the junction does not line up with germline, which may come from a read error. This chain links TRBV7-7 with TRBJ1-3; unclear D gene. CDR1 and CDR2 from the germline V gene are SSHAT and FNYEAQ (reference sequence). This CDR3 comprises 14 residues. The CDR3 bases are TGTGCTAGCAGCTCGAGCGACTCTGGAAACACCATATATTTT. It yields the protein CASSSSDSGNTIYF.

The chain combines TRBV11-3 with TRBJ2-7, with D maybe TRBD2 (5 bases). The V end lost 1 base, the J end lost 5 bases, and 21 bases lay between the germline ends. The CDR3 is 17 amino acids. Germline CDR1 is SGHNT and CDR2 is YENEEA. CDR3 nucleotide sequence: TGTGCCAGCAGCTTAGGCCTGAATCCGGGAATCCCCCACGAGCAGTACTTC. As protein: CASSLGLNPGIPHEQYF.

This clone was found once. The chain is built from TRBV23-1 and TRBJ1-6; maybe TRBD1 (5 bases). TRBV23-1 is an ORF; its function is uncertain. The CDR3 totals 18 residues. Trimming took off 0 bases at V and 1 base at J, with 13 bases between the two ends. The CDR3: CASSQSPPTGSYNSPLHF. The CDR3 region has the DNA TGCGCCAGCAGTCAATCTCCCCCCACAGGATCCTATAATTCACCCCTCCACTTT.

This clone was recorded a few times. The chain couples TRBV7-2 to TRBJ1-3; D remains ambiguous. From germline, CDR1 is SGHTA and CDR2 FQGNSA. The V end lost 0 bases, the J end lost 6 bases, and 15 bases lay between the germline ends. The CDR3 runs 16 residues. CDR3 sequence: CASSLAAGSPSNTIYF. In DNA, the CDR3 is TGTGCCAGCAGCTTAGCGGCAGGCAGTCCCTCAAACACCATATATTTT.

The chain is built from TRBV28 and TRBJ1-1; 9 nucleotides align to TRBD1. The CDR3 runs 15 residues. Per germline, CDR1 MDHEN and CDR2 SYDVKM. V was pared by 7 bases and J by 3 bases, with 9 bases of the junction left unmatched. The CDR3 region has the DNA TGTGCCAGCAAGGACAGGGGACTTGGTGACACTGAAGCTTTCTTT. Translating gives CASKDRGLGDTEAFF.

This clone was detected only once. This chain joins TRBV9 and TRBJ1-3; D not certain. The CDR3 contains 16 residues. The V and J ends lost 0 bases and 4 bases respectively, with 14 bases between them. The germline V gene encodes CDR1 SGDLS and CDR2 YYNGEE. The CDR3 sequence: CASSVATPTLGNTIYF. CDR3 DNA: TGTGCCAGCAGCGTAGCCACACCAACCTTAGGAAACACCATATATTTT. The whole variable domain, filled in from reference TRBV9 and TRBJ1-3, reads DSGVTQTPKHLITATGQRVTLRCSPRSGDLSVYWYQQSLDQGLQFLIQYYNGEERAKGNILERFSAQQFPDLHSELNLSSLELGDSALYFCASSVATPTLGNTIYFGEGSWLTVV.

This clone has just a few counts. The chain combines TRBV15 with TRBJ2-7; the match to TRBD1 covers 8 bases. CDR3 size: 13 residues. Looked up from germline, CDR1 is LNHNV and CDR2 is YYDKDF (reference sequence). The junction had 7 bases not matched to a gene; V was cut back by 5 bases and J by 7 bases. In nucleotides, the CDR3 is TGTGCCACCAGCCCTCAGGGGGCGCGGGAGCAGTACTTC. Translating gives CATSPQGAREQYF.

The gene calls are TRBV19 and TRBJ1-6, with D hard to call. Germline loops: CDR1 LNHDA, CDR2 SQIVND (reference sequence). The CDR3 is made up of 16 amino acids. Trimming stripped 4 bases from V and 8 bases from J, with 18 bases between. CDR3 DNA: TGTGCCAGTAGTACTATATCGCCACTAGAGGATTCACCCCTCCACTTT. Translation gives CASSTISPLEDSPLHF. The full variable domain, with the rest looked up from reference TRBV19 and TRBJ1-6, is DGGITQSPKYLFRKEGQNVTLSCEQNLNHDAMYWYRQDPGQGLRLIYYSQIVNDFQKGDIAEGYSVSREKKESFPLTVTSAQKNPTAFYLCASSTISPLEDSPLHFGNGTRLTVT.

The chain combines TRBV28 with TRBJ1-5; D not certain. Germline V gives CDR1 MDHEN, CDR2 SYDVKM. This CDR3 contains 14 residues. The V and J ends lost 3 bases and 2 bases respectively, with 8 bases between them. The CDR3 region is CASSLTRGNQPQHF. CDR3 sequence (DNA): TGTGCCAGCAGTTTGACTAGAGGCAATCAGCCCCAGCATTTT.

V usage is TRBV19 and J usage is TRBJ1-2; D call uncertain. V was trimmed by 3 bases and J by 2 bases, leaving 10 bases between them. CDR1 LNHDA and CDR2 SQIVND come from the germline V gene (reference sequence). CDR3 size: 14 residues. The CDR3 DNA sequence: TGTGCCAGTAGTATCGGTAGCAACAACTATGGCTACACCTTC. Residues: CASSIGSNNYGYTF.

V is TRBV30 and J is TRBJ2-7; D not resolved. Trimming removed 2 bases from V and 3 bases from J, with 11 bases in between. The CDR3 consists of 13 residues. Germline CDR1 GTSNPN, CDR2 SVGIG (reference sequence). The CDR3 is CAWSRQVDYEQYF. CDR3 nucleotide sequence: TGTGCCTGGAGTAGGCAGGTGGACTACGAGCAGTACTTC.

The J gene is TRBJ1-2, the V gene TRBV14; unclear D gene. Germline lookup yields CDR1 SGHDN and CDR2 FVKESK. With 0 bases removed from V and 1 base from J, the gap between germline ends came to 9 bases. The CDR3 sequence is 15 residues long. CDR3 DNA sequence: TGTGCCAGCAGCCAAGATATCGGACTTAACTATGGCTACACCTTC. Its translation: CASSQDIGLNYGYTF.

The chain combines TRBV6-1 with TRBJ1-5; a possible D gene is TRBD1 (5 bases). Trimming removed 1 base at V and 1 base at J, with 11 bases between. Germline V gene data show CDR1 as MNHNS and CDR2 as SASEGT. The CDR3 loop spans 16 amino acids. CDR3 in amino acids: CASSEVGDWSNQPQHF. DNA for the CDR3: TGTGCCAGCAGTGAAGTTGGGGACTGGAGCAATCAGCCCCAGCATTTT.

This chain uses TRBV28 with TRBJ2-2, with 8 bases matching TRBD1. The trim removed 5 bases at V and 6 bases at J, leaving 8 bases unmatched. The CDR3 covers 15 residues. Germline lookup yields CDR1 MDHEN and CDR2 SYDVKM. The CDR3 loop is CASSPRPGGSGELFF. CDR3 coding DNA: TGTGCCAGCAGTCCAAGGCCAGGGGGCTCCGGGGAGCTGTTTTTT.

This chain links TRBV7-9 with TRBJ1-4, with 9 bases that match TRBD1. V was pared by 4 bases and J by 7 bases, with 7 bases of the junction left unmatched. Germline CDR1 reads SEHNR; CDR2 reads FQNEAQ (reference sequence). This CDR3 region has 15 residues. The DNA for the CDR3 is TGTGCCAGCAGCTCGGGGACAGGGTTTTCTGAAAAACTGTTTTTT. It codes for CASSSGTGFSEKLFF. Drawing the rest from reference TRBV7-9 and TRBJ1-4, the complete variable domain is DTGVSQNPRHKITKRGQNVTFRCDPISEHNRLYWYRQTLGQGPEFLTYFQNEAQLEKSRLLSDRFSAERPKGSFSTLEIQRTEQGDSAMYLCASSSGTGFSEKLFFGSGTQLSVL.

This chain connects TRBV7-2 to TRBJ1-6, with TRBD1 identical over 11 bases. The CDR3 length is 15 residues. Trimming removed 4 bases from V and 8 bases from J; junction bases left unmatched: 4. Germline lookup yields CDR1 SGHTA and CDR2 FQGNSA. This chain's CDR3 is CASSSGQGDDSPLHF. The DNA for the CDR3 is TGTGCCAGCAGCTCGGGACAGGGGGACGATTCACCCCTCCACTTT.

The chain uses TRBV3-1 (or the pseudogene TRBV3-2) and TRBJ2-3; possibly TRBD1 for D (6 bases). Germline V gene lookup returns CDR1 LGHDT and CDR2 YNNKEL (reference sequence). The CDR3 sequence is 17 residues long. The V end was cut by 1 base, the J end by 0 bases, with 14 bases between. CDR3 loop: CASSQAQGPSSTDTQYF. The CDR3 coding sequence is TGTGCCAGCAGCCAAGCGCAGGGGCCGAGTAGCACAGATACGCAGTATTTT.

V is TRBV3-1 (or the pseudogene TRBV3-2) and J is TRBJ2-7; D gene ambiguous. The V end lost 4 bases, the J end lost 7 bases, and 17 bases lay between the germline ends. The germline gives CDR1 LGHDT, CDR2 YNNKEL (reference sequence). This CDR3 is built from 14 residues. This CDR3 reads CASSPSGRPKEQYF. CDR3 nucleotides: TGTGCCAGCAGCCCCTCCGGCAGGCCTAAGGAGCAGTACTTC.

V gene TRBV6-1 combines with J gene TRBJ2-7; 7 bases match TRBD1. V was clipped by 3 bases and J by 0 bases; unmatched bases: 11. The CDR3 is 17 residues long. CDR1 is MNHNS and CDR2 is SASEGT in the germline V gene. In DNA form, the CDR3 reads TGTGCCAGCAGTGAGAGGGACAGCCGTTACGACTCCTACGAGCAGTACTTC. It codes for CASSERDSRYDSYEQYF.

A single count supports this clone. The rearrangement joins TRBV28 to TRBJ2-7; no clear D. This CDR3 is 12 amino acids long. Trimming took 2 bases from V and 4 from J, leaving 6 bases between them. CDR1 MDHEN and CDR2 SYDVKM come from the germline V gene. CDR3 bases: TGTGCCAGCAGTTTAGGGCAGTACGAGCAGTACTTC. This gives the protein CASSLGQYEQYF.

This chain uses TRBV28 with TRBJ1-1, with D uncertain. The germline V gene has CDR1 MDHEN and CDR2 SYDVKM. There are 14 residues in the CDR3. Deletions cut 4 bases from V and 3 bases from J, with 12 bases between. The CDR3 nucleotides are TGTGCCAGCAGTTCCCCCGGGTCTTACACTGAAGCTTTCTTT. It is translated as CASSSPGSYTEAFF.